This TCR beta chain comes out of a study of human T cells and chemical hapten exposure. About the study: In the sensitization step, 2% DPC was placed on around 2 cm by around 2 cm of upper inner arm skin.

The CDR3 runs 18 residues. Germline-derived CDR1 and CDR2 are SGHTA and FQGNSA. Trimming stripped 2 bases from V and 6 bases from J, with 24 bases between. Via MiXCR, TCRdb re-called the RACE reads, giving one row per CDR3 protein. The repertoire holds tens of thousands of distinct CDR3 sequences, with 7% to 8% as singletons. Described time point: patch test 1, 2 weeks after DPC sensitization. Treatment given: therapeutic diphenylcyclopropenone sensitization with weekly scalp DPC. This clonotype was recorded many times. This receptor was taken from a woman under 40 with alopecia areata. Some clones in this sample may be carry-over from other donors' samples. The input for sequencing was whole blood, taken in connection with sensitization to the hapten diphenylcyclopropenone (DPC). V usage is TRBV7-2 and J usage is TRBJ2-3, with D possibly being TRBD2 (7 bases). CDR3 sequence reads: CASSLSSIWGGGLDTQYF. The CDR3 nucleotides are TGTGCCAGCAGCTTATCTTCTATATGGGGGGGCGGGCTGGATACGCAGTATTTT.